These T cell receptor beta chains were read from a single sample in a study of CXCR3-negative and CXCR3-positive naive CD8 T cells. TCRdb re-analyzed the 5' RACE reads; it lists each CDR3 protein once, without DNA. This sample carries approximately 100,000 distinct CDR3 sequences, with 0.9% to 1.2% going to the ten biggest clones. The sequenced sample consisted of naive CXCR3+ CD8+ T cells from blood. The receptors were sampled from a human donor in good health. Some clones in this sample may be carry-over from other donors' samples. Each CDR3 is given with its conserved first and last residue.

TRBV28,TRBJ2-5,CASTDRVQETQYF
TRBV7-9,TRBJ2-7,CASSLSGGYEQYF
TRBV10-3,TRBJ2-3,CAISLFVGTSGGTTTDTQYF
TRBV5-1,TRBJ2-1,CASSSPSGGQDEQFF
TRBV11-3,TRBJ1-2,CASSSNLGHRYGYTF
TRBV14,TRBJ2-3,CASSQETSGTDTQYF
TRBV7-2,TRBJ2-5,CASSPQDRQETQYF
TRBV7-7,TRBJ2-1,CASSLGTGVSNEQFF
TRBV7-9,TRBJ2-7,CASSPGTGGGYEQYF
TRBV10-3,TRBJ2-1,CAISDARYVSEQFF
TRBV6-5,TRBJ2-1,CASSYLGQGAGNEQFF
TRBV29-1,TRBJ2-1,CSVEELSSNEQFF
TRBV15,TRBJ2-2,CATSKDAGVVTGELFF
TRBV12-3/TRBV12-4,TRBJ2-7,CASSIGYEQYF
TRBV3-1,TRBJ2-5,CASSQERVLETQYF
TRBV7-9,TRBJ1-6,CASSLADTNSPLHF
TRBV19,TRBJ1-5,CASSLGQGLDQPQHF
TRBV6-2/TRBV6-3,TRBJ2-1,CASSSGTGVYNEQFF
TRBV29-1,TRBJ2-2,CSVETSPNTGELFF
TRBV4-2,TRBJ2-5,CASSQELAGGAETQYF
TRBV12-3/TRBV12-4,TRBJ1-4,CASRGPFNEKLFF
TRBV12-3/TRBV12-4,TRBJ2-2,CASRGVNTGELFF
TRBV7-8,TRBJ2-1,CASSSTIRDKVFF
TRBV25-1,TRBJ2-1,CASSDISFRTGGPYNEQFF
TRBV4-3,TRBJ1-1,CASSQGYMIDRSNTEAFF
TRBV6-4,TRBJ2-1,CASSPSPAGAYNEQFF
TRBV10-3,TRBJ2-1,CAISEASGRMAYNEQFF
TRBV4-1,TRBJ2-1,CASSRSENNEQFF
TRBV6-2/TRBV6-3,TRBJ2-1,CASSYSKGDNEQFF